These 16 T cell receptor beta chains came from one sample sequenced in a study of CD8 T cells in Susac syndrome. Random hexamers were used to reverse transcribe an amount of about 0.45 to 1 ug RNA. TCRdb re-called the immunoSEQ multiplex PCR reads with MiXCR, one entry per CDR3 protein. The sample yields 150,000 to 200,000 distinct CDR3 sequences, around 94% seen once. The sample comprised CD4+ T cells from PBMCs. These TCRs come from a human donor with Susac syndrome.

The chain carries TRBV6-6 and TRBJ2-7; 8 bases match TRBD1. J lost 2 bases, V lost 0 bases, and 6 bases had no gene match. This CDR3 has 16 amino acids. The germline gives CDR1 MNHNY, CDR2 SVGAGI (reference sequence). In DNA, the CDR3 is TGTGCCAGCAGTTACTCTCTTACAGGGGGTACCTACGAGCAGTACTTC. Translation gives CASSYSLTGGTYEQYF.

The V and J genes are TRBV6-1 and TRBJ1-5; D is possibly TRBD1 (5 bases). Trimming took off 6 bases at V and 3 bases at J, with 15 bases between the two ends. This CDR3 comprises 15 residues. The germline gives CDR1 MNHNS, CDR2 SASEGT. The CDR3 here is CASRGVASNNQPQHF. CDR3 sequence (DNA): TGTGCCAGCAGAGGGGTGGCTTCAAACAATCAGCCCCAGCATTTT.

The CDR3 is CASSIGRTQYF. In DNA, the CDR3 is TGTGCCAGTAGTATAGGGCGGACCCAGTACTTC. This sequence joins TRBV19 and TRBJ2-5, with D unclear. V was pared by 1 base and J by 7 bases, with 4 bases between. The CDR3 loop spans 11 amino acids. The germline CDR1 and CDR2 sequences are LNHDA and SQIVND (reference sequence).

The CDR3 sequence: CASIQEQYF. The CDR3, as DNA: TGTGCCAGCATTCAGGAGCAGTACTTC. The V call is TRBV27, the J call TRBJ2-7, with D uncertain. Germline CDR1 is MNHEY and CDR2 is SMNVEV (reference sequence). CDR3 length equals 9 residues. Trimming took off 7 bases at V and 7 bases at J, with 5 bases between the two ends.

The J gene is TRBJ2-3, the V gene TRBV10-3; 8 nucleotides agree with TRBD2. Germline V gives CDR1 ENHRY, CDR2 SYGVKD. This CDR3 region has 15 residues. V lost 6 bases to trimming and J lost 4 bases; unmatched junction nucleotides: 9. DNA for the CDR3: TGTGCCATCAGAAGAGCGGGAGTGGCTGCAGATACGCAGTATTTT. Its protein product is CAIRRAGVAADTQYF.

The chain uses TRBV3-1 and TRBJ2-1, with 7 nucleotides matching TRBD2. The J segment lost 15 bases and the V segment lost 3 bases, leaving 14 bases of the junction unmatched. Looked up from germline, CDR1 is LGHDT and CDR2 is YNNKEL (reference sequence). The CDR3 covers 14 residues. This CDR3 is CASSQSLASGSLFF. CDR3 nucleotides: TGTGCCAGCAGCCAGAGCCTGGCTAGCGGCTCGCTGTTCTTC.

The chain links TRBV7-9 to TRBJ1-2; D remains ambiguous. Germline CDR1 SEHNR, CDR2 FQNEAQ (reference sequence). This CDR3 comprises 15 residues. The V gene lost 0 bases and the J gene lost 8 bases, with 16 bases spanning the gap. CDR3 DNA: TGTGCCAGCAGCTTAGCGACGGCGGCCGTCCAGGGCTACACCTTC. Amino acid sequence: CASSLATAAVQGYTF.

The V call is TRBV6-6, the J call TRBJ2-1; no reliable D call. CDR1 MNHNY and CDR2 SVGAGI come from the germline V gene (reference sequence). This CDR3 contains 15 residues. The V end lost 6 bases, the J end lost 3 bases, and 15 bases lay between the germline ends. For the CDR3, the DNA is TGTGCCAGCAGGCTGCTTGCCCCCAGCTACAATGAGCAGTTCTTC. This encodes CASRLLAPSYNEQFF.

The chain recombines TRBV27 with TRBJ2-5, with no clear D. CDR3 size: 11 residues. Looked up from germline, CDR1 is MNHEY and CDR2 is SMNVEV (reference sequence). Trimming cost V 8 bases and J 5 bases, with 9 bases left between them. CDR3 region: CASWSEETQYF. In nucleotides, the CDR3 is TGTGCCAGCTGGTCCGAGGAGACCCAGTACTTC.

The chain carries TRBV18 and TRBJ1-1; D is ambiguous. There are 14 residues in the CDR3. The germline gives CDR1 KGHSH, CDR2 LQKENI. The V and J ends lost 0 bases and 4 bases respectively, with 9 bases between them. CDR3 DNA sequence: TGTGCCAGCTCACCACCGGCAGCGACCACTGAAGCTTTCTTT. Residues: CASSPPAATTEAFF. The complete variable domain, with remaining parts taken from reference TRBV18 and TRBJ1-1, reads NAGVMQNPRHLVRRRGQEARLRCSPMKGHSHVYWYRQLPEEGLKFMVYLQKENIIDESGMPKERFSAEFPKEGPSILRIQQVVRGDSAAYFCASSPPAATTEAFFGQGTRLTVV.

The chain recombines TRBV29-1 with TRBJ2-3; D gene ambiguous. This CDR3 has 13 residues. V shed 4 bases and J shed 3 bases, with 11 bases lying between them. CDR1 and CDR2 (germline): SQVTM, ANQGSEA. The CDR3 coding sequence is TGCAGCGTTGCGCAGTTTGGGACAGATACGCAGTATTTT. Its translation: CSVAQFGTDTQYF.

The CDR3 DNA reads TGTGCCACCAGTGATTACAGCTCGGGACTAGACTACTGCGAGCAGTACTTC. It translates to CATSDYSSGLDYCEQYF. This chain joins TRBV24-1 and TRBJ2-7; the match to TRBD2 covers 8 bases. The V and J ends lost 2 bases and 6 bases, in that order; junction bases with no gene match: 14. Germline V gene sequence: CDR1 KGHDR, CDR2 SFDVKD. The CDR3 runs to 17 residues.

The chain uses TRBV19 and TRBJ2-5; tentatively, D is TRBD2 (6 bases). CDR3 length: 14 amino acids. Per the germline V gene, CDR1 is LNHDA and CDR2 is SQIVND (reference sequence). V was pared by 7 bases and J by 6 bases, with 18 bases between. The CDR3 region is CASTPGRRGQTQYF. As DNA, the CDR3 is TGTGCCAGTACTCCGGGACGGCGGGGACAGACCCAGTACTTC.

This chain connects TRBV5-1 to TRBJ2-3; D is possibly TRBD1 or TRBD2 (5 bases each). This CDR3 has 15 amino acids. With 4 bases removed from V and 1 base from J, the gap between germline ends came to 13 bases. Per germline, CDR1 SGHRS and CDR2 YFSETQ. The DNA for the CDR3 is TGCGCCAGCAGCCGGGACCTAGCTGGCACAGATACGCAGTATTTT. It translates to CASSRDLAGTDTQYF.

This rearrangement joins TRBV28 to TRBJ2-1, with 8 bases matching TRBD2. Germline lookup yields CDR1 MDHEN and CDR2 SYDVKM. This CDR3 has 16 residues. Losses at the gene ends were 4 bases for V and 0 bases for J; bases not matched to a gene: 5. CDR3 loop: CASSSTSGGSYNEQFF. CDR3 in DNA: TGTGCCAGCAGTTCCACTAGCGGAGGCTCCTACAATGAGCAGTTCTTC.

This clonotype was seen just once. The rearrangement uses TRBV27 and TRBJ2-3, with D perhaps being TRBD1 or TRBD2 (6 bases each). The germline V and J ends were trimmed by 1 base and 3 bases, with 11 bases remaining between them. This CDR3 is 15 amino acids long. CDR1 is MNHEY and CDR2 is SMNVEV in the germline V gene (reference sequence). Written as DNA, the CDR3 is TGTGCCAGCAGTTTATATGGGGGGCGTACAGATACGCAGTATTTT. It yields the protein CASSLYGGRTDTQYF.